The 25 T cell receptor beta chains given below trace back to one sample, sequenced in a study of CD4 T cells in relation to SARS-CoV-2 and coronaviruses. Sequencing was performed with immunoSEQ multiplex PCR; in TCRdb, only in-frame clones are kept and a portion is missing. The data hold more than 35,000 clones, with around four fifths observed a single time. Antigens for these TCRs are unknown. Material: memory CD4+ T cells from PBMCs, cultured in vitro. These receptors all stem from an adult with COVID-19.

The rearrangement uses TRBV19 and TRBJ1-2, with 8 bases fitting TRBD1. CDR1 LNHDA and CDR2 SQIVND come from the germline V gene (reference sequence). With V trimmed by 3 bases and J by 12 bases, 15 bases remained unmatched. CDR3 size: 15 residues. As DNA, the CDR3 is TGTGCCAGTAGTATCGGAGCGGTTCCAGGGGGCGCAGACACCTTC. Translation: CASSIGAVPGGADTF.

The rearrangement joins TRBV27 to TRBJ2-1, with no clear D. There are 13 residues in the CDR3. Trimming pared 2 bases from V and 5 bases from J, leaving 7 bases between. CDR1 MNHEY and CDR2 SMNVEV come from the germline V gene (reference sequence). As DNA, the CDR3 is TGTGCCAGCAGTTTAGGTTGGGACAATGAGCAGTTCTTC. Translation gives CASSLGWDNEQFF.

This sequence joins TRBV7-9 and TRBJ1-2; perhaps TRBD1 as D (6 bases). V lost 1 base to trimming and J lost 3 bases, with 6 bases between them. Germline V CDR1 and CDR2: SEHNR, FQNEAQ (reference sequence). CDR3 length: 13 residues. As DNA, the CDR3 is TGTGCCAGCAGCTTAGGACAGGACTATGGCTACACCTTC. Protein: CASSLGQDYGYTF.

The chain couples TRBV18 to TRBJ2-4; 7 positions agree with TRBD1. Germline V CDR1 and CDR2: KGHSH, LQKENI. The ends lost 3 bases at V and 8 bases at J; junction bases unmatched: 7. The CDR3 is made up of 14 amino acids. The CDR3 DNA is TGTGCCAGCTCACCTCAGACAGGGTCGGACATTCAGTACTTC. Translated: CASSPQTGSDIQYF.

This clone was seen a handful of times. V usage is TRBV28 and J usage is TRBJ1-5; D unresolved. Looked up from germline, CDR1 is MDHEN and CDR2 is SYDVKM. V was clipped by 6 bases and J by 1 base, with 16 bases between them. This CDR3 spans 16 amino acids. DNA for the CDR3: TGTGCCAGCAGCCCCCTTAGGGCAGCAAGCAATCAGCCCCAGCATTTT. Translation: CASSPLRAASNQPQHF.

The chain uses TRBV19 and TRBJ1-3; D gene unclear. The CDR3 is 14 amino acids. The ends were cut back, 3 bases at V and 2 bases at J, with 8 bases in the middle. CDR1 and CDR2 from the germline V gene are LNHDA and SQIVND (reference sequence). DNA for the CDR3: TGTGCCAGTAGTATGGACCCAACTGGAAACACCATATATTTT. Amino acid sequence: CASSMDPTGNTIYF. The full variable domain, rest sourced from reference TRBV19 and TRBJ1-3, is DGGITQSPKYLFRKEGQNVTLSCEQNLNHDAMYWYRQDPGQGLRLIYYSQIVNDFQKGDIAEGYSVSREKKESFPLTVTSAQKNPTAFYLCASSMDPTGNTIYFGEGSWLTVV.

This sequence joins TRBV27 and TRBJ2-7; the match to TRBD1 covers 7 bases. Germline trimming cut 7 bases from V and 1 base from J; bases unmatched to any gene: 16. Germline V gene data show CDR1 as MNHEY and CDR2 as SMNVEV (reference sequence). The CDR3 runs to 17 residues. CDR3 residues: CASTPSVRSGQSYEQYF. In DNA form, the CDR3 reads TGTGCCAGCACCCCATCGGTCCGGTCGGGACAGTCCTACGAGCAGTACTTC.

The chain carries TRBV7-2 and TRBJ2-3, with D uncertain. V lost 1 base and J 7 bases, leaving 18 bases between the germline ends. The CDR3 spans 16 residues. The germline gives CDR1 SGHTA, CDR2 FQGNSA. The CDR3: CASSLGTTARPNTQYF. In nucleotides, the CDR3 is TGTGCCAGCAGCTTAGGCACCACAGCCCGACCGAATACGCAGTATTTT.

J is TRBJ1-4 and V is TRBV28, with TRBD1 identical over 7 bases. The V gene end was trimmed by 10 bases and the J gene end by 8 bases; junction bases not matched to a gene: 10. The CDR3 runs 13 residues. Per the germline V gene, CDR1 is MDHEN and CDR2 is SYDVKM. The CDR3 bases are TGTGCCACCTACGGGACAGCCAGAGAAAAACTGTTTTTT. Translating it yields CATYGTAREKLFF.

This clone was seen just once. J is TRBJ1-3 and V is TRBV23-1; no clear D. TRBV23-1 counts as an open reading frame of uncertain function. The CDR3 runs to 15 residues. Trimming left V 4 bases short and J 9 bases short, with 19 bases between. The CDR3 spells CASSLFRAVRGTIYF. Here the CDR3 DNA reads TGCGCCAGCAGTCTGTTCCGAGCCGTGCGCGGCACCATATATTTT.

This clone occurred once. V is TRBV5-6 and J is TRBJ1-6, with TRBD1 as a possible D gene (6 bases). Germline V gene lookup returns CDR1 SGHDT and CDR2 YYEEEE. The CDR3 covers 14 residues. V gave up 4 bases and J gave up 11 bases, with 16 bases separating them. Written as DNA, the CDR3 is TGTGCCAGCAGCGATGGGACACCATTTGCACCCCTCCACTTT. It codes for CASSDGTPFAPLHF.

The V gene is TRBV7-9, the J gene TRBJ2-7, with D possibly being TRBD1 (6 bases). V lost 6 bases to trimming and J lost 5 bases, with 17 bases between them. Germline loops: CDR1 SEHNR, CDR2 FQNEAQ (reference sequence). This CDR3 spans 14 amino acids. Written as DNA, the CDR3 is TGTGCCAGCAGTTGGGCTACAGGGTACAACGAGCAGTACTTC. Translating it yields CASSWATGYNEQYF.

The V call is TRBV5-1, the J call TRBJ2-4, with TRBD2 matching over 14 bases. The CDR3 has 16 residues. Trimming removed 4 bases from V and 8 bases from J; junction bases left unmatched: 8. Germline-derived CDR1 and CDR2 are SGHRS and YFSETQ. This chain's CDR3 is CASSTGTSGSVDIQYF. The CDR3 DNA reads as TGCGCCAGCAGCACAGGGACTAGCGGGAGTGTAGACATTCAGTACTTC.

The V and J genes are TRBV19 and TRBJ2-7, with D perhaps matching TRBD1 or TRBD2 (5 bases each). V dropped 7 bases and J dropped 6 bases, with 22 bases sitting between them. The V gene's germline CDR1 is LNHDA and CDR2 SQIVND (reference sequence). The length of the CDR3 is 15 residues. The CDR3 loop reads CASKAPGRPPGEQYF. CDR3 DNA sequence: TGTGCCAGTAAAGCCCCGGGACGGCCTCCTGGCGAGCAGTACTTC.

The rearrangement joins TRBV5-1 to TRBJ2-5; D is ambiguous. There are 15 residues in the CDR3. Trimming took 0 bases from V and 1 from J, leaving 10 bases between them. Germline lookup yields CDR1 SGHRS and CDR2 YFSETQ. CDR3 nucleotide sequence: TGCGCCAGCAGCTTGGGGCAGCTGATCCAAGAGACCCAGTACTTC. Residues: CASSLGQLIQETQYF.

The chain couples TRBV29-1 to TRBJ2-4; a weak D match, TRBD2 (5 bases). The V end was cut by 7 bases, the J end by 6 bases, with 19 bases between. Germline V lookup: CDR1 SQVTM, CDR2 ANQGSEA. This CDR3 spans 14 amino acids. The CDR3, as DNA: TGCAGCGCCGGGGAACGGGCCGTAGGAAACATTCAGTACTTC. As protein: CSAGERAVGNIQYF.

The rearrangement links TRBV18 to TRBJ1-4; D unclear. Germline V CDR1 and CDR2: KGHSH, LQKENI. The CDR3 length is 11 residues. V was cut by 8 bases and J by 3 bases, with 4 bases left in between. This CDR3 reads CASHSNEKLFF. As DNA, the CDR3 is TGTGCCAGCCATTCTAATGAAAAACTGTTTTTT.

The rearrangement uses TRBV4-1 and TRBJ1-2, with 7 bases fitting TRBD1. Germline loops: CDR1 MGHRA, CDR2 YSYEKL. CDR3 size: 17 residues. The V and J ends lost 1 base and 6 bases, in that order; junction bases with no gene match: 14. The CDR3 DNA reads TGCGCCAGCAGCCAAGTTAGTCGGAGCACAGGGGAGAATGGCTACACCTTC. Translating it yields CASSQVSRSTGENGYTF.

The rearrangement joins TRBV7-9 to TRBJ2-5; maybe TRBD1 (6 bases). The CDR3 is made up of 16 amino acids. The germline gives CDR1 SEHNR, CDR2 FQNEAQ (reference sequence). V gave up 4 bases and J gave up 4 bases, with 19 bases separating them. CDR3 sequence (DNA): TGTGCCAGCAGCTCCAGGGGACCGACGGTGGGAGAGACCCAGTACTTC. This codes for CASSSRGPTVGETQYF.

A word on this clone: Within the sample, other DNA sequences also encode this same CDR3. V is TRBV5-4 and J is TRBJ2-1; TRBD2 agrees at 9 bases. The length of the CDR3 is 15 residues. Germline lookup yields CDR1 SGHNT and CDR2 YYREEE (reference sequence). With V trimmed by 2 bases and J by 1 base, 1 base remained unmatched. For the CDR3, the DNA is TGTGCCAGCAGCTTAACTAGCGGGTCCTACAATGAGCAGTTCTTC. Its translation: CASSLTSGSYNEQFF. The full variable domain, rest sourced from reference TRBV5-4 and TRBJ2-1, is ETGVTQSPTHLIKTRGQQVTLRCSSQSGHNTVSWYQQALGQGPQFIFQYYREEENGRGNFPPRFSGLQFPNYSSELNVNALELDDSALYLCASSLTSGSYNEQFFGPGTRLTVL.

The chain couples TRBV2 to TRBJ2-7; D is uncertain. Germline V CDR1 and CDR2: SNHLY, FYNNEI. V was pared by 9 bases and J by 0 bases, with 9 bases between. The CDR3 is 12 amino acids. Here the CDR3 DNA reads TGTGCCAGTAAGGCCATCTCCTACGAGCAGTACTTC. Protein sequence: CASKAISYEQYF.

DNA for the CDR3: TGCAGTGCTAGTGGCGGTTTGAACACTGAAGCTTTCTTT. The encoded protein is CSASGGLNTEAFF. The chain employs TRBV20-1 and TRBJ1-1; D is unclear. This CDR3 has 13 amino acids. From germline, CDR1 is DFQATT and CDR2 SNEGSKA (reference sequence). Trimming removed 3 bases from V and 0 bases from J, with 8 bases in between.

This clone was seen a handful of times. The V gene is TRBV29-1, the J gene TRBJ1-2, with D perhaps matching TRBD1 (5 bases). Looked up from germline, CDR1 is SQVTM and CDR2 is ANQGSEA. The length of the CDR3 is 13 residues. V was clipped by 3 bases and J by 7 bases, with 15 bases between them. CDR3 in DNA: TGCAGCGTTGACGGGGGAGGATGGGGTGGCTACACCTTC. Residues: CSVDGGGWGGYTF. Full variable domain (missing parts from reference TRBV29-1 and TRBJ1-2): SAVISQKPSRDICQRGTSLTIQCQVDSQVTMMFWYRQQPGQSLTLIATANQGSEATYESGFVIDKFPISRPNLTFSTLTVSNMSPEDSSIYLCSVDGGGWGGYTFGSGTRLTVV.

The gene calls are TRBV30 and TRBJ2-2; perhaps TRBD1 as D (6 bases). The CDR3 is 13 residues long. CDR1 and CDR2 (germline): GTSNPN, SVGIG (reference sequence). The V end lost 3 bases, the J end lost 7 bases, and 12 bases lay between the germline ends. CDR3 in amino acids: CAWSARGNGELFF. The CDR3 DNA reads TGTGCCTGGAGCGCCAGGGGAAACGGGGAGCTGTTTTTT.

The genes are TRBV5-5 and TRBJ2-1; no firm D call. With 0 bases removed from V and 0 bases from J, the gap between germline ends came to 7 bases. CDR3 size: 15 residues. Germline V gene lookup returns CDR1 SGHKS and CDR2 YYEKEE (reference sequence). CDR3 protein: CASSLVGYSYNEQFF. CDR3 nucleotides: TGTGCCAGCAGCTTGGTGGGCTACTCCTACAATGAGCAGTTCTTC.